These 31 T cell receptor beta chains originate from one sample sequenced in a study of T cell responses to AZD1222 COVID-19 vaccine. Only in-frame clones appear in the TCRdb table, and some are missing; sequencing was by immunoSEQ multiplex PCR. The sample has some 130,000 clones; 84% are singletons. The sample in question was peripheral blood, obtained on day 0 of AZD1222 vaccination. Every receptor here comes from an adult in good health.

The J gene is TRBJ2-5, the V gene TRBV27, with no clear D. V lost 9 bases, J lost 2 bases, and 16 bases lay in between. From germline, CDR1 is MNHEY and CDR2 SMNVEV (reference sequence). The CDR3 runs 14 residues. The CDR3, as DNA: TGTGCCAGAAGTATCCCTCACGGTCAAGAGACCCAGTACTTC. It encodes CARSIPHGQETQYF.

The genes are TRBV6-1 and TRBJ2-7; 10 bases line up with TRBD2. Per the germline V gene, CDR1 is MNHNS and CDR2 is SASEGT. V gave up 2 bases and J gave up 7 bases; unmatched junction bases: 8. The CDR3 loop spans 15 amino acids. In nucleotides, the CDR3 is TGTGCCAGCAGTGAATACGGGACTAGCGAGGGGGAGCAGTACTTC. Residues: CASSEYGTSEGEQYF.

The chain is built from TRBV15 and TRBJ2-7; D ambiguous. Trimming took 5 bases from V and 7 from J, leaving 12 bases between them. The germline gives CDR1 LNHNV, CDR2 YYDKDF (reference sequence). This CDR3 has 12 residues. The CDR3 loop is CATSHSVGEQYF. CDR3 DNA sequence: TGTGCCACCAGCCACAGCGTAGGAGAGCAGTACTTC.

This clone was seen only once. CDR3 sequence reads: CASSLAVGTYEQYF. DNA of the CDR3: TGTGCCAGCAGCTTGGCTGTCGGAACCTACGAGCAGTACTTC. The gene calls are TRBV28 and TRBJ2-7; D unresolved. Germline CDR1 MDHEN, CDR2 SYDVKM. V lost 6 bases and J 2 bases, leaving 14 bases between the germline ends. The CDR3 has 14 residues.

The J gene is TRBJ2-1, the V gene TRBV30; D is undetermined. The CDR3 is 12 residues long. Germline-derived CDR1 and CDR2 are GTSNPN and SVGIG (reference sequence). Deletions cut 4 bases from V and 9 bases from J, with 13 bases between. CDR3 sequence: CAWIVGPIEQFF. The CDR3 DNA reads as TGTGCCTGGATAGTCGGGCCGATTGAGCAGTTCTTC.

A few counts support this clone. J is TRBJ1-1 and V is TRBV3-1 (or the pseudogene TRBV3-2); D is ambiguous. Trimming cost V 0 bases and J 5 bases, with 7 bases left between them. CDR1 is LGHDT and CDR2 is YNNKEL in the germline V gene (reference sequence). CDR3 length equals 13 residues. The CDR3: CASSQDEKTEAFF. CDR3 bases: TGTGCCAGCAGCCAAGATGAGAAAACTGAAGCTTTCTTT.

The gene calls are TRBV19 and TRBJ1-5; D is uncertain. Trimming took 1 base from V and 0 from J, leaving 10 bases between them. Germline values: CDR1 LNHDA, CDR2 SQIVND (reference sequence). This CDR3 has 16 amino acids. CDR3 in amino acids: CASSIVVWPSNQPQHF. The CDR3 bases are TGTGCCAGTAGTATAGTCGTCTGGCCTAGCAATCAGCCCCAGCATTTT. Using reference TRBV19 and TRBJ1-5 for the parts outside the CDR3, the full variable domain is DGGITQSPKYLFRKEGQNVTLSCEQNLNHDAMYWYRQDPGQGLRLIYYSQIVNDFQKGDIAEGYSVSREKKESFPLTVTSAQKNPTAFYLCASSIVVWPSNQPQHFGDGTRLSIL.

This clone was seen a few times. CDR3 sequence: CSVESGTGGIYGYTF. The CDR3, as DNA: TGCAGCGTTGAATCAGGGACAGGGGGCATCTATGGCTACACCTTC. This sequence joins TRBV29-1 and TRBJ1-2; 12 nucleotides match TRBD1. Germline values: CDR1 SQVTM, CDR2 ANQGSEA. V trimming: 2 bases; J trimming: 4 bases; junction bases outside the gene matches: 5. The CDR3 has 15 residues.

The count of this clone is one. The V call is TRBV7-9, the J call TRBJ2-7; D is possibly TRBD1 (6 bases). The CDR3 extends over 15 amino acids. Germline-derived CDR1 and CDR2 are SEHNR and FQNEAQ (reference sequence). The V and J ends lost 0 bases and 3 bases respectively, with 12 bases between them. The CDR3 loop is CASSLAPPGDYEQYF. The CDR3 DNA sequence: TGTGCCAGCAGCTTAGCGCCGCCAGGGGACTACGAGCAGTACTTC. The variable domain in full, completed from reference TRBV7-9 and TRBJ2-7, reads DTGVSQNPRHKITKRGQNVTFRCDPISEHNRLYWYRQTLGQGPEFLTYFQNEAQLEKSRLLSDRFSAERPKGSFSTLEIQRTEQGDSAMYLCASSLAPPGDYEQYFGPGTRLTVT.

The gene calls are TRBV4-1 and TRBJ1-2; D gene uncertain. This CDR3 has 15 amino acids. The germline CDR1 and CDR2 sequences are MGHRA and YSYEKL. The V and J ends lost 1 base and 1 base respectively, with 10 bases between them. This CDR3 reads CASSQGRSFNYGYTF. The DNA for the CDR3 is TGCGCCAGCAGCCAAGGAAGGAGCTTTAACTATGGCTACACCTTC.

This chain connects TRBV28 to TRBJ1-5; D might be TRBD1 (5 bases). V was clipped by 2 bases and J by 7 bases, with 15 bases between them. Germline CDR1 is MDHEN and CDR2 is SYDVKM. This CDR3 is built from 15 residues. The CDR3 region is CASSLGAVLGQPQHF. CDR3 in DNA: TGTGCCAGCAGTTTAGGGGCCGTCCTCGGGCAGCCCCAGCATTTT.

This clone was observed a single time. J is TRBJ1-5 and V is TRBV28; D not certain. This CDR3 spans 15 amino acids. V lost 3 bases, J lost 6 bases, and 15 bases lay in between. Germline CDR1 and CDR2: MDHEN and SYDVKM. CDR3 in amino acids: CASSLAGNLSQPQHF. For the CDR3, the DNA is TGTGCCAGCAGTTTGGCGGGGAATTTAAGTCAGCCCCAGCATTTT.

This chain connects TRBV6-1 to TRBJ1-2; D is ambiguous. The CDR3 has 12 amino acids. Germline V lookup: CDR1 MNHNS, CDR2 SASEGT. The ends were cut back, 3 bases at V and 7 bases at J, with 9 bases in the middle. The CDR3, as DNA: TGTGCCAGCAGTGACCCTTTAATTGGCTACACCTTC. Its translation: CASSDPLIGYTF.

The V call is TRBV7-7, the J call TRBJ2-7, with D unclear. This CDR3 contains 16 residues. Germline assignment: CDR1 SSHAT and CDR2 FNYEAQ (reference sequence). The V gene lost 0 bases and the J gene lost 9 bases, with 21 bases spanning the gap. For the CDR3, the DNA is TGTGCCAGCAGCTTAGCGCCCTCGACACGGTTAATAGGGCAGTACTTC. This gives the protein CASSLAPSTRLIGQYF.

The V gene is TRBV5-1, the J gene TRBJ2-7; D is perhaps TRBD1 (5 bases). There are 16 residues in the CDR3. V shed 2 bases and J shed 0 bases, with 15 bases lying between them. Germline CDR1 reads SGHRS; CDR2 reads YFSETQ. As DNA, the CDR3 is TGCGCCAGCAGCTTATCTGGGGCTAGGAGCTCCTACGAGCAGTACTTC. It translates to CASSLSGARSSYEQYF.

The chain combines TRBV20-1 with TRBJ2-1; no firm D call. Germline V gives CDR1 DFQATT, CDR2 SNEGSKA (reference sequence). Trimming pared 3 bases from V and 6 bases from J, leaving 3 bases between. This CDR3 has 10 amino acids. CDR3 in amino acids: CSASRNEQFF. CDR3 nucleotide sequence: TGCAGTGCTAGTCGCAATGAGCAGTTCTTC.

The chain links TRBV6-1 to TRBJ1-1; 8 positions match TRBD1. V shed 3 bases and J 5 bases; nucleotides not matched to a gene: 2. From germline, CDR1 is MNHNS and CDR2 SASEGT. This CDR3 region has 13 residues. CDR3 protein: CASSEDRDTEAFF. CDR3 DNA sequence: TGTGCCAGCAGTGAGGACAGGGATACTGAAGCTTTCTTT.

The chain joins TRBV7-2 to TRBJ1-1; no firm D call. Germline V gives CDR1 SGHTA, CDR2 FQGNSA. V shed 1 base and J shed 2 bases, with 8 bases lying between them. This CDR3 is 14 amino acids long. In DNA, the CDR3 is TGTGCCAGCAGCTTAGTGAGGATTAACACTGAAGCTTTCTTT. This codes for CASSLVRINTEAFF.

The chain recombines TRBV6-6 with TRBJ1-4; no clear D. The CDR3 totals 13 residues. The V end lost 5 bases, the J end lost 7 bases, and 11 bases lay between the germline ends. In germline, CDR1 is MNHNY, CDR2 SVGAGI (reference sequence). As DNA, the CDR3 is TGTGCCAGCAGTCCCCAGAGATCTGAAAAACTGTTTTTT. Protein product: CASSPQRSEKLFF.

The chain is built from TRBV5-1 and TRBJ1-2; TRBD1 might be the D (6 bases). Per germline, CDR1 SGHRS and CDR2 YFSETQ. This CDR3 spans 12 amino acids. Deletions cut 2 bases from V and 6 bases from J, with 8 bases between. This CDR3 reads CASSFPGDGYTF. The CDR3 bases are TGCGCCAGCAGCTTCCCAGGGGATGGCTACACCTTC.

V gene TRBV10-3 combines with J gene TRBJ1-6; a weak D match, TRBD1 (6 bases). Germline assignment: CDR1 ENHRY and CDR2 SYGVKD. The V end lost 4 bases, the J end lost 3 bases, and 10 bases lay between the germline ends. There are 15 residues in the CDR3. CDR3: CAISGGRGYNSPLHF. CDR3 DNA: TGTGCCATCAGTGGGGGCAGGGGCTATAATTCACCCCTCCACTTT.

CDR3 protein: CASTRDTNTEAFF. DNA for the CDR3: TGTGCCAGCACCAGGGACACGAACACTGAAGCTTTCTTT. The V and J genes are TRBV6-5 and TRBJ1-1; tentative D call: TRBD1 (6 bases). The germline CDR1 and CDR2 sequences are MNHEY and SVGAGI. The V gene lost 7 bases and the J gene lost 1 base, with 10 bases spanning the gap. The CDR3 extends over 13 amino acids.

The chain joins TRBV2 to TRBJ2-7; no clear D. Germline loops: CDR1 SNHLY, CDR2 FYNNEI. V lost 3 bases and J 6 bases, leaving 12 bases between the germline ends. The CDR3 totals 13 residues. Here the CDR3 reads CASSDSSWGEQYF. The CDR3 DNA follows: TGTGCCAGCAGTGATAGTTCGTGGGGCGAGCAGTACTTC. The full variable domain, completed using reference TRBV2 and TRBJ2-7, is EPEVTQTPSHQVTQMGQEVILRCVPISNHLYFYWYRQILGQKVEFLVSFYNNEISEKSEIFDDQFSVERPDGSNFTLKIRSTKLEDSAMYFCASSDSSWGEQYFGPGTRLTVT.

The chain uses TRBV9 and TRBJ1-6; 7 bases line up with TRBD1. CDR3 size: 15 residues. The ends lost 4 bases at V and 8 bases at J; junction bases unmatched: 9. Germline-derived CDR1 and CDR2 are SGDLS and YYNGEE. CDR3 region: CASSRGTDTYSPLHF. The CDR3, as DNA: TGTGCCAGCAGCAGAGGGACAGATACTTATTCACCCCTCCACTTT.

The table lists this clone with a few counts. The chain joins TRBV2 to TRBJ1-1, with 7 nucleotides matching TRBD1. CDR1 and CDR2 (germline): SNHLY, FYNNEI. The junction had 7 bases not matched to a gene; V was cut back by 5 bases and J by 7 bases. The CDR3 is 13 residues long. The CDR3 sequence is CASSNTGAGEAFF. CDR3 bases: TGTGCCAGCAGTAACACAGGGGCCGGTGAAGCTTTCTTT.

This clone was observed once. The CDR3 sequence is CASSNEMNTEAFF. CDR3 DNA: TGTGCCAGCAGTAATGAAATGAACACTGAAGCTTTCTTT. This sequence joins TRBV6-6 and TRBJ1-1; D is ambiguous. The CDR3 extends over 13 amino acids. The V gene's germline CDR1 is MNHNY and CDR2 SVGAGI (reference sequence). V lost 5 bases and J lost 0, with 7 bases in between.

V usage is TRBV4-2 and J usage is TRBJ2-1; D might be TRBD2 (6 bases). The germline gives CDR1 LGHNA, CDR2 YNFKEQ. Trimming removed 1 base from V and 3 bases from J, with 7 bases in between. CDR3 size: 14 residues. CDR3 sequence (DNA): TGTGCCAGCAGCCAAGGGGGGGTCTACAATGAGCAGTTCTTC. Its protein product is CASSQGGVYNEQFF.

This chain connects TRBV28 to TRBJ1-1; 12 positions agree with TRBD1. The CDR3 has 16 amino acids. The junction had 2 bases not matched to a gene; V was cut back by 3 bases and J by 0 bases. The germline gives CDR1 MDHEN, CDR2 SYDVKM. The CDR3 DNA sequence: TGTGCCAGCAGTTTCCGGGACAGGGGGCTGAACACTGAAGCTTTCTTT. Translation: CASSFRDRGLNTEAFF.

This clone is a singleton in its sample. V usage is TRBV30 and J usage is TRBJ2-3; D call uncertain. Trimming removed 0 bases at V and 1 base at J, with 8 bases between. CDR3 length: 14 amino acids. From germline, CDR1 is GTSNPN and CDR2 SVGIG (reference sequence). CDR3 protein: CAWSVGEGTDTQYF. CDR3 sequence (DNA): TGTGCCTGGAGTGTAGGAGAGGGCACAGATACGCAGTATTTT.

The chain couples TRBV2 to TRBJ1-1; 7 bases line up with TRBD1. The CDR3 length is 14 residues. The germline CDR1 and CDR2 sequences are SNHLY and FYNNEI. V lost 3 bases, J lost 1 base, and 2 bases stayed unmatched. Here the CDR3 reads CASSEDRRNTEAFF. The CDR3 nucleotides read TGTGCCAGCAGTGAGGACAGGAGGAACACTGAAGCTTTCTTT. Looking up the rest from reference TRBV2 and TRBJ1-1 gives the full variable domain: EPEVTQTPSHQVTQMGQEVILRCVPISNHLYFYWYRQILGQKVEFLVSFYNNEISEKSEIFDDQFSVERPDGSNFTLKIRSTKLEDSAMYFCASSEDRRNTEAFFGQGTRLTVV.

The chain employs TRBV30 and TRBJ1-6, with D unresolved. Trimming took off 0 bases at V and 10 bases at J, with 13 bases between the two ends. The germline V gene encodes CDR1 GTSNPN and CDR2 SVGIG (reference sequence). The CDR3 runs 14 residues. The CDR3 bases are TGTGCCTGGAGTGTGAGTTTGGGGTACTCACCCCTCCACTTT. It is translated as CAWSVSLGYSPLHF.